This entry describes one T cell receptor beta chain. Data came from immunoSEQ multiplex PCR; TCRdb stores just in-frame clones and leaves some out. The data contain some 320,000 clones, around 87% of them seen just once; the ten biggest clones take up 0.95% to 1.5%. These data originate in a study of cytomegalovirus exposure and HLA in healthy donors. V lost 0 bases and J lost 2, with 11 bases in between. The CDR3 loop spans 15 amino acids. The germline V gene encodes CDR1 SGHDT and CDR2 YYEEEE. The J gene is TRBJ2-5, the V gene TRBV5-6; D perhaps matches TRBD1 (6 bases). Specimen: PBMCs. This TCR came from a woman aged 30 to 39 in good health and CMV-seropositive. The CDR3 DNA follows: TGTGCCAGCAGCTTGGTTAGGGGGATGCAAGAGACCCAGTACTTC. As protein: CASSLVRGMQETQYF.